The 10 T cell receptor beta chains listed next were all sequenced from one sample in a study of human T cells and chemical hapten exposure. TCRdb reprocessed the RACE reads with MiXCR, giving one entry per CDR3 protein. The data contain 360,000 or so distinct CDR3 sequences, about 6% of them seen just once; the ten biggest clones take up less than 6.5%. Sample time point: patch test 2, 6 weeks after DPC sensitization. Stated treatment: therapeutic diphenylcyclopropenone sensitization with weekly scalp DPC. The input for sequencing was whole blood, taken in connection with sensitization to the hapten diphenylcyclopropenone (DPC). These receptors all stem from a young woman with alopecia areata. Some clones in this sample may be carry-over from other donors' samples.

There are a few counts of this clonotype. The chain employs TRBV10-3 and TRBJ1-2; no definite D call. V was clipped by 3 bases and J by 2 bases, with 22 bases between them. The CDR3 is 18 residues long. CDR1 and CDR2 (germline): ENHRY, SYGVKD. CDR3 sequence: CAISEHSGKGVGNYGYTF. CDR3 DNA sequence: TGTGCCATCAGTGAACACAGTGGGAAGGGAGTCGGCAACTATGGCTACACCTTC.

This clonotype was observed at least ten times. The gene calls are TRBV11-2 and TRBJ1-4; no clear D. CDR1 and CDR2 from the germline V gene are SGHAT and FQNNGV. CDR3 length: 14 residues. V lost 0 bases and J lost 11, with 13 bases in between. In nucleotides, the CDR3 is TGTGCCAGCAGCTTAGATTCCCAGCTTCGGAAACTGTTTTTT. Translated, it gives CASSLDSQLRKLFF. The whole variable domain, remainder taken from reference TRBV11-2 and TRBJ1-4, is EAGVAQSPRYKIIEKRQSVAFWCNPISGHATLYWYQQILGQGPKLLIQFQNNGVVDDSQLPKDRFSAERLKGVDSTLKIQPAKLEDSAVYLCASSLDSQLRKLFFGSGTQLSVL.

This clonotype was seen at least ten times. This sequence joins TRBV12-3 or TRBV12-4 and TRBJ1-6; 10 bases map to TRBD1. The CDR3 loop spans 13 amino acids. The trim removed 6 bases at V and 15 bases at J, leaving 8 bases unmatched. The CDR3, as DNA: TGTGCCAGCAGCTCGACAGGGGGCTATGGCCTCCACTTT. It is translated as CASSSTGGYGLHF.

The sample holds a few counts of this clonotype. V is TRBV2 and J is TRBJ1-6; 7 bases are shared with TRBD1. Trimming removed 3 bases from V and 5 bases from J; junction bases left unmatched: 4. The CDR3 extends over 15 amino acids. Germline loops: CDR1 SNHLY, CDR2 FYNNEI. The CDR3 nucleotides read TGTGCCAGCAGTGAGGAGGGGGCTAATAATTCACCCCTCCACTTT. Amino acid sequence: CASSEEGANNSPLHF.

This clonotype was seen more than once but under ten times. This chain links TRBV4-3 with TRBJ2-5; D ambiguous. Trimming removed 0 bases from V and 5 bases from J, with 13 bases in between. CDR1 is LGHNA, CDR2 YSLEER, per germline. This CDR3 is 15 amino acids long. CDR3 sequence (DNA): TGCGCCAGCAGCCAAGATCTTAGTAGCTCGGAGACCCAGTACTTC. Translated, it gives CASSQDLSSSETQYF.

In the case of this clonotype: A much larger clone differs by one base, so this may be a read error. CDR3 protein: CASSLTGATANYGYTF. CDR3 bases: TGTGCCAGCAGTTTAACAGGGGCTACGGCTAACTATGGCTACACCTTC. V gene TRBV28 combines with J gene TRBJ1-2; TRBD1 matches at 7 bases. Germline CDR1 reads MDHEN; CDR2 reads SYDVKM. J gave up 0 bases and V 2 bases, and 6 bases lay outside the gene matches. The CDR3 sequence is 16 residues long.

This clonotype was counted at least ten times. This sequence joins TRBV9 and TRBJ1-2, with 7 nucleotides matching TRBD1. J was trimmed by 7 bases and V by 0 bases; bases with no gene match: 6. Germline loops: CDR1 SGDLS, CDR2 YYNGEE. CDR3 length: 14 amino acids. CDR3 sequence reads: CASSVEGGGGGYTF. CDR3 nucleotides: TGTGCCAGCAGCGTAGAAGGGGGCGGTGGTGGCTACACCTTC.

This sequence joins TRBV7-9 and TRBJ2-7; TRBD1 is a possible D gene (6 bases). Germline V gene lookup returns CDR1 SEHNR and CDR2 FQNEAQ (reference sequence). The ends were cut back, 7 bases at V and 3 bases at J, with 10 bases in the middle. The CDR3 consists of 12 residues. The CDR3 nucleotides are TGTGCCAGCACCGTGACAGGCTACGAGCAGTACTTC. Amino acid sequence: CASTVTGYEQYF.

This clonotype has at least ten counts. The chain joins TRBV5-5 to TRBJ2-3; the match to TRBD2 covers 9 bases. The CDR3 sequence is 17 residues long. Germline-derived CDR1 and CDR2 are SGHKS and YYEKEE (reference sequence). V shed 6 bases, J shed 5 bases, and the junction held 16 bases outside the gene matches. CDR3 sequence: CASISDPAAGGRDTQYF. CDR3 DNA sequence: TGTGCCAGCATCTCCGACCCCGCCGCGGGGGGGAGAGATACGCAGTATTTT. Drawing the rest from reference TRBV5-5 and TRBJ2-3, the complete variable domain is DAGVTQSPTHLIKTRGQQVTLRCSPISGHKSVSWYQQVLGQGPQFIFQYYEKEERGRGNFPDRFSARQFPNYSSELNVNALLLGDSALYLCASISDPAAGGRDTQYFGPGTRLTVL.

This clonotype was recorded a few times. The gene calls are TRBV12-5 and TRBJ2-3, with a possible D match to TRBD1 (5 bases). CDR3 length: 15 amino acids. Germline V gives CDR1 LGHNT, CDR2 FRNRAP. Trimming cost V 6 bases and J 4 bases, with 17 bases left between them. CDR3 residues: CASGLIEGAADTQYF. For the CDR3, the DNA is TGTGCTAGTGGGCTTATAGAAGGGGCCGCAGATACGCAGTATTTT.